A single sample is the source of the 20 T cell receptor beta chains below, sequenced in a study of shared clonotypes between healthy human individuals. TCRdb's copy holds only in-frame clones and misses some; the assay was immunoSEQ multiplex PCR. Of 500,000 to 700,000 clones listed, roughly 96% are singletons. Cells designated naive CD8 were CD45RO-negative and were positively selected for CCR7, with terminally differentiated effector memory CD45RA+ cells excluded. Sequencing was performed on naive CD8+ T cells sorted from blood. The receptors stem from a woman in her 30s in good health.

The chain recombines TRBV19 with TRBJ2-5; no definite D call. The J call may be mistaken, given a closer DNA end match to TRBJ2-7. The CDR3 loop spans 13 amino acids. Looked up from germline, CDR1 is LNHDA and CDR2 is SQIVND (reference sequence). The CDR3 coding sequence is TGTGCCAGTAGTATCGGTCCCGGGCGCGAGCAGTACTTC. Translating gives CASSIGPGREQYF.

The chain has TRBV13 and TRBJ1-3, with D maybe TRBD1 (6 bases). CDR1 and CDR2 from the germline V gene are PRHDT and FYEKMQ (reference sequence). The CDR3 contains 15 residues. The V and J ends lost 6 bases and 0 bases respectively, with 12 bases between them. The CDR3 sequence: CASSQGQSSGNTIYF. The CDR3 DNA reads TGTGCCAGCAGTCAAGGACAGAGCTCTGGAAACACCATATATTTT. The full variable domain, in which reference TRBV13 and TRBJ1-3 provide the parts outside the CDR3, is AAGVIQSPRHLIKEKRETATLKCYPIPRHDTVYWYQQGPGQDPQFLISFYEKMQSDKGSIPDRFSAQQFSDYHSELNMSSLELGDSALYFCASSQGQSSGNTIYFGEGSWLTVV.

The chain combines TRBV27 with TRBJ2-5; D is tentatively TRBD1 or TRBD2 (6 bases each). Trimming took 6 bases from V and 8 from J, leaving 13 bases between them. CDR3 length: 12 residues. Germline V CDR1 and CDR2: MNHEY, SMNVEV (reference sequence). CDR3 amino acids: CASSLGGGTQYF. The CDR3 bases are TGTGCCAGCAGCCTCGGAGGGGGAACCCAGTACTTC.

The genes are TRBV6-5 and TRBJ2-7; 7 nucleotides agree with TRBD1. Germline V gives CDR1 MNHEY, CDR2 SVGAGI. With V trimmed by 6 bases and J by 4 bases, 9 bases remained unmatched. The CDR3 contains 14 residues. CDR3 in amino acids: CASSPGQVGYEQYF. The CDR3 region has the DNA TGTGCCAGCAGCCCCGGACAGGTAGGGTACGAGCAGTACTTC.

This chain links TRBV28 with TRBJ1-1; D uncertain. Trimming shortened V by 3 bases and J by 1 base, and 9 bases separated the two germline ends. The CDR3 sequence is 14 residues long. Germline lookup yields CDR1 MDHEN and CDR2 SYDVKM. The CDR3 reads CASSFVAGNTEAFF. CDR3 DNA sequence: TGTGCCAGCAGTTTCGTGGCGGGGAACACTGAAGCTTTCTTT.

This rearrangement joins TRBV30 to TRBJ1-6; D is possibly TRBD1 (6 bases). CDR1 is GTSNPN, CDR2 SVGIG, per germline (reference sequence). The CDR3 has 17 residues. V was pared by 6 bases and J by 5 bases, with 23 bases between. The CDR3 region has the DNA TGTGCCTGCCCTCCCACCGGGACACAGAACCATAATTCACCCCTCCACTTT. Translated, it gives CACPPTGTQNHNSPLHF.

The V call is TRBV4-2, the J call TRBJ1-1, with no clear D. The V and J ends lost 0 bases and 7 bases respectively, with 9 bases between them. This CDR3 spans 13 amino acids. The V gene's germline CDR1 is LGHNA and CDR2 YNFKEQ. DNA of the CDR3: TGTGCCAGCAGCCAAGATTTGGAAGTTGAAGCTTTCTTT. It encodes CASSQDLEVEAFF.

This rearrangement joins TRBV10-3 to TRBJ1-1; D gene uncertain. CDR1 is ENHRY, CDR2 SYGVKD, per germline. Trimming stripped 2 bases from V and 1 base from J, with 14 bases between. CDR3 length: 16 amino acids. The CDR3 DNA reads TGTGCCATCAGTGAGGGAGGGCTACAGCGGAACACTGAAGCTTTCTTT. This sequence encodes CAISEGGLQRNTEAFF.

The CDR3 reads CASSIYPGANYGYTF. The CDR3 DNA reads as TGTGCCAGTAGTATCTATCCGGGAGCGAACTATGGCTACACCTTC. V and J are TRBV19 and TRBJ1-2; D is unresolved. V was clipped by 3 bases and J by 2 bases, with 13 bases between them. The CDR3 runs to 15 residues. CDR1 and CDR2 from the germline V gene are LNHDA and SQIVND (reference sequence).

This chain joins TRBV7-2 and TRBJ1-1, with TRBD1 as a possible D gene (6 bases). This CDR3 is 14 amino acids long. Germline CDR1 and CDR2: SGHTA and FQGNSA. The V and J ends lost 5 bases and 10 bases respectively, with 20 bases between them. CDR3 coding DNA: TGTGCCAGCAGCCTAACCACCCACGGAGGGGGAGCTTTCTTT. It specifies CASSLTTHGGGAFF.

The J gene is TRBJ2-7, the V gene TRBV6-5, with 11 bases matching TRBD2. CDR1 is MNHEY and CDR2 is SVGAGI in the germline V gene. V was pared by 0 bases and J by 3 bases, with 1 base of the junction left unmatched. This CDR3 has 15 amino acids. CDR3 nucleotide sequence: TGTGCCAGCAGTTACTCGACTAGCGGGAACTACGAGCAGTACTTC. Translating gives CASSYSTSGNYEQYF.

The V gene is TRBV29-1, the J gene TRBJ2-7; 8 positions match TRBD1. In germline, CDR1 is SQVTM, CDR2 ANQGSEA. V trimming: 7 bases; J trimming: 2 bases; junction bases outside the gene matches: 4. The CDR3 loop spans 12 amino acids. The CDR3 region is CSAGQGAYEQYF. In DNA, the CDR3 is TGCAGCGCCGGACAGGGCGCCTACGAGCAGTACTTC.

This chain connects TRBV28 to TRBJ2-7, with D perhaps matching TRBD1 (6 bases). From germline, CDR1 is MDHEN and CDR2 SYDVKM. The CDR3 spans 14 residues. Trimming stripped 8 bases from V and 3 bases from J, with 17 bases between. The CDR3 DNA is TGTGCCAGCGAATTCGGGACATCTAGCTACGAGCAGTACTTC. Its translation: CASEFGTSSYEQYF.

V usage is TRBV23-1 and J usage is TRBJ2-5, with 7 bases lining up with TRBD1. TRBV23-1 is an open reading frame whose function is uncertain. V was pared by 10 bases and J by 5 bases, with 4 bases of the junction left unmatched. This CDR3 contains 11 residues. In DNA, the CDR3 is TGCGCCACCGACAGGGTTGAGACCCAGTACTTC. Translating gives CATDRVETQYF.

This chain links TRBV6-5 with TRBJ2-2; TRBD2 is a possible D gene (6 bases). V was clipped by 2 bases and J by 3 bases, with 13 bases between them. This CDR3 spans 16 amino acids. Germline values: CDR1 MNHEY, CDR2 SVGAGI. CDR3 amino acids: CASSYQVWGDTGELFF. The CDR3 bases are TGTGCCAGCAGTTACCAGGTCTGGGGGGACACCGGGGAGCTGTTTTTT.

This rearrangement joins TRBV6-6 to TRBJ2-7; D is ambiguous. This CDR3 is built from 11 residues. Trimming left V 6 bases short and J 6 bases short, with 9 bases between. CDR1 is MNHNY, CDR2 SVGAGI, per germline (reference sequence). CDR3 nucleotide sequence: TGTGCCAGCAGCAAGAGTGGCGAGCAGTACTTC. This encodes CASSKSGEQYF.

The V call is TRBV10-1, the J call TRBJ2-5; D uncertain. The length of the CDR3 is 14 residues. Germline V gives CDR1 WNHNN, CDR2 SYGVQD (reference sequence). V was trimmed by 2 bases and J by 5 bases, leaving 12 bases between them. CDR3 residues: CASSEGKRQETQYF. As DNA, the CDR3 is TGCGCCAGCAGTGAGGGGAAGCGTCAGGAGACCCAGTACTTC.

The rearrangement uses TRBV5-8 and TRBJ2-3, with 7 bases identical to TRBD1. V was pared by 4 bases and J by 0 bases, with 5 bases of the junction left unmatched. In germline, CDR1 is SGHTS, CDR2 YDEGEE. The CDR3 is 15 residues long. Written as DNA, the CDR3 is TGTGCCAGCAGCAGTGGGACAGCTAGCACAGATACGCAGTATTTT. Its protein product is CASSSGTASTDTQYF.

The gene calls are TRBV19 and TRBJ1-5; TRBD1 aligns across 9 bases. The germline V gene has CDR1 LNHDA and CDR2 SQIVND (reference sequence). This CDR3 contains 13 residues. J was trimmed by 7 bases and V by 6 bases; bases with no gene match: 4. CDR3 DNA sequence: TGTGCCAGTAGGGGGACAGGGAGACAGCCCCAGCATTTT. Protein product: CASRGTGRQPQHF.

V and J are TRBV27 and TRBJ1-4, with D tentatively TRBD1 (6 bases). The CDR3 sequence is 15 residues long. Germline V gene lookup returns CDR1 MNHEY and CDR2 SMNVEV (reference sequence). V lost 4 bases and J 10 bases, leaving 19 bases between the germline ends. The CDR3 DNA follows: TGTGCCAGCAGTTCCCCCGCCGGGGGCGGTTCAAAACTGTTTTTT. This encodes CASSSPAGGGSKLFF.